Only a few counts were recorded for the clone carrying this T cell receptor (beta chain). Its specificity is unknown. The library was made from cDNA and included unique molecular identifiers. TCRdb independently ran MiXCR on the PCR reads; one entry per CDR3 protein. The repertoire holds roughly 670,000 distinct CDR3 sequences, with 55% to 70% as singletons. The data stem from a study of post-analysis software for immune sequencing data. On the study more broadly: The patients showed relapsing-remitting, secondary progressive and progressive-relapsing multiple sclerosis courses. Study conclusions and caveats: Batch-mates among the samples co-clustered strongly by F measure. Multiple sclerosis was associated with a significant reduction in normalized Chao1 diversity relative to controls. Higher frequency in patients than in controls was seen for a handful of TRBV segments, with TRBV5-6, TRBV5-1 and TRBV20-1 among them.

Trimming left V 4 bases short and J 3 bases short, with 16 bases between. Germline CDR1 MDHEN, CDR2 SYDVKM. The CDR3 loop spans 16 amino acids. The chain is built from TRBV28 and TRBJ1-5; D unclear. The sequenced sample consisted of blood. This receptor was obtained from a girl aged 2 to 9 with multiple sclerosis. CDR3 DNA: TGTGCCAGCAGTTCCGATATGATGGGGTTCAATCAGCCCCAGCATTTT. This gives the protein CASSSDMMGFNQPQHF.